This TCR beta chain was captured by sequencing in a study of a mutant IDH1 vaccine in newly diagnosed glioma. Study details: Eight vaccine doses were administered to patients at weeks 1, 3, 5, 7, 11, 15, 19 and 23. Standard pretreatment was either radiotherapy, temozolomide, or, for most, radiochemotherapy with temozolomide. Patients got their first vaccination 4-6 weeks after radiotherapy alone, or with temozolomide cycles. Study-wide results and limits: No link was apparently found between pseudoprogression and changes in top peripheral T cell clonotypes.

To note about this clone: What it binds is unknown.

Sample time point: week 23, last vaccination. Topical imiquimod accompanied each vaccine dose, which consisted of 300 ug of mutant IDH1 20-mer peptide. Germline CDR1 SNHLY, CDR2 FYNNEI. The junction had 13 bases not matched to a gene; V was cut back by 3 bases and J by 1 base. This CDR3 contains 19 residues. Sequencing was performed with immunoSEQ multiplex PCR; in TCRdb, only in-frame clones are kept and a portion is missing. In the table there are 35,000 to 50,000 clones, approximately 90% of which are singletons. The receptor was derived from a man aged 50 to 60 with glioma. V and J are TRBV2 and TRBJ2-3; 10 bases agree with TRBD2. The source was PBMCs, collected from a glioma patient whose treatment included an IDH1 peptide vaccine. As DNA, the CDR3 is TGTGCCAGCAGTGACTTGGCTAGCGGGGGTCGCGCGGGCACAGATACGCAGTATTTT. Its protein product is CASSDLASGGRAGTDTQYF. Variable domain in full (rest from reference TRBV2 and TRBJ2-3): EPEVTQTPSHQVTQMGQEVILRCVPISNHLYFYWYRQILGQKVEFLVSFYNNEISEKSEIFDDQFSVERPDGSNFTLKIRSTKLEDSAMYFCASSDLASGGRAGTDTQYFGPGTRLTVL.